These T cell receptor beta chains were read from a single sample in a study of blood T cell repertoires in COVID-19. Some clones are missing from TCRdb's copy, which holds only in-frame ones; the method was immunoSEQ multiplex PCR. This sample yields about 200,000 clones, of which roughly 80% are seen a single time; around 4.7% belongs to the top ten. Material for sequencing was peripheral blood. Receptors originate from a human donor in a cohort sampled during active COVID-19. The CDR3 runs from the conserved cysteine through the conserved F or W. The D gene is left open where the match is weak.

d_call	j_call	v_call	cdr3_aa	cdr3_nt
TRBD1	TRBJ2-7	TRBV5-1	CASSFTGDYEQYF	TGCGCCAGCAGCTTCACAGGGGACTACGAGCAGTACTTC
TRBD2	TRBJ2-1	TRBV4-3	CASSQVGLAGINEQFF	TGCGCCAGCAGCCAAGTCGGACTAGCGGGAATCAATGAGCAGTTCTTC
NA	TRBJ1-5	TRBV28	CASSGSQPQHF	TGTGCCAGCAGTGGTAGCCAGCCCCAGCATTTT
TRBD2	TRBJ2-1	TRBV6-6	CASSPGTSGYNEQFF	TGTGCCAGCAGCCCCGGGACTAGCGGTTACAATGAGCAGTTCTTC
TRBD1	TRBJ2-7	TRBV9	CASSVGGTDSYEQYF	TGTGCCAGCAGCGTAGGGGGGACAGACTCCTACGAGCAGTACTTC
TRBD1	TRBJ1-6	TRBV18	CASSRDRVGSPLHF	TGTGCCAGCTCACGTGACAGGGTTGGATCACCCCTCCACTTT
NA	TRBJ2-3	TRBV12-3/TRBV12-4	CASSLQDNTQYF	TGTGCCAGCAGTTTACAGGACAATACGCAGTATTTT
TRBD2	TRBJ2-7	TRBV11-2	CASSLAGLAYEQYF	TGTGCCAGCAGCTTGGCGGGACTAGCGTACGAGCAGTACTTC
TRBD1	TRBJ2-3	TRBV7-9	CASSLKGQGVAQYF	TGTGCCAGCAGCTTGAAGGGACAGGGAGTCGCGCAGTATTTT
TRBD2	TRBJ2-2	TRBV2	CASSDPREGTGELFF	TGTGCCAGCAGTGATCCCCGGGAGGGCACCGGGGAGCTGTTTTTT
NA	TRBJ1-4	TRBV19	CASSRQNNEKLFF	TGTGCCAGTAGCCGACAGAATAATGAAAAACTGTTTTTT